A single sample gave rise to the 27 T cell receptor beta chains below, sequenced in a study of T-cell reconstitution after alpha-beta-depleted transplantation in children. Preparation of the TCRbeta library was carried out with unique molecular identifiers. TCRdb independently ran MiXCR on the PCR reads; one entry per CDR3 protein. The data hold about 600,000 distinct CDR3 sequences, with over 9.5% observed a single time. The sequencing here drew on PBMCs from the stem cell graft donor, taken from the stem cell graft. These receptors all come from a human donor who donated a stem cell graft to a child with acute myeloid leukemia.

V and J are TRBV30 and TRBJ1-1; D not resolved. The V gene lost 2 bases and the J gene lost 2 bases, with 6 bases spanning the gap. Germline loops: CDR1 GTSNPN, CDR2 SVGIG (reference sequence). The CDR3 contains 12 residues. The DNA of the CDR3 is TGTGCCTGGAGTAAACCAAACACTGAAGCTTTCTTT. This encodes CAWSKPNTEAFF.

The V call is TRBV20-1, the J call TRBJ2-7; the D call may be TRBD1 or TRBD2 (6 bases each). The CDR3 sequence is 15 residues long. V lost 5 bases and J lost 1, with 18 bases in between. Per germline, CDR1 DFQATT and CDR2 SNEGSKA (reference sequence). This CDR3 reads CSAGPSGAASYEQYF. As DNA, the CDR3 is TGCAGTGCTGGACCCTCGGGGGCGGCTTCCTACGAGCAGTACTTC.

This clonotype was seen a few times. A junction end diverges from the germline sequence, so it may reflect a read error. The chain links TRBV14 to TRBJ2-5, with D possibly matching TRBD1 (6 bases). This CDR3 is built from 13 residues. From germline, CDR1 is SGHDN and CDR2 FVKESK. The chain's CDR3 is CASSQNPGTSHFF. CDR3 nucleotides: TGTGCCAGCAGCCAAAATCCTGGGACATCCCACTTCTTC.

The sample holds many counts of this clonotype. The rearrangement uses TRBV29-1 and TRBJ2-2; 10 bases are shared with TRBD1. The germline CDR1 and CDR2 sequences are SQVTM and ANQGSEA. CDR3 size: 15 residues. V lost 1 base, J lost 5 bases, and 4 bases stayed unmatched. CDR3 in amino acids: CSVEGGTGVTGELFF. DNA for the CDR3: TGCAGCGTTGAAGGGGGGACAGGGGTGACCGGGGAGCTGTTTTTT.

This clonotype was observed at least ten times. This rearrangement joins TRBV20-1 to TRBJ2-3; D is unresolved. Germline V CDR1 and CDR2: DFQATT, SNEGSKA (reference sequence). CDR3 size: 12 residues. Trimming removed 2 bases from V and 2 bases from J, with 5 bases in between. The CDR3 nucleotides are TGCAGTGCTAGACAGAACACAGATACGCAGTATTTT. It yields the protein CSARQNTDTQYF.

The V call is TRBV29-1, the J call TRBJ2-7; TRBD1 agrees at 8 bases. Germline V gene sequence: CDR1 SQVTM, CDR2 ANQGSEA. V trimming: 3 bases; J trimming: 5 bases; junction bases outside the gene matches: 3. This CDR3 is built from 12 residues. In DNA form, the CDR3 reads TGCAGCGTTGAGACAGGGGTGGACGAGCAGTACTTC. Protein product: CSVETGVDEQYF.

This clonotype was picked up a small number of times. The gene calls are TRBV5-1 and TRBJ2-2, with TRBD2 matching 7 bases. With 2 bases clipped from V and 2 bases from J, the junction kept 6 bases outside the gene matches. The CDR3 extends over 16 amino acids. Germline V CDR1 and CDR2: SGHRS, YFSETQ. This CDR3 is CASSFLPAGNTGELFF. The DNA for the CDR3 is TGCGCCAGCAGCTTTCTCCCAGCGGGAAACACCGGGGAGCTGTTTTTT.

This clonotype was observed at least ten times. V is TRBV24-1 and J is TRBJ2-1; 11 bases are a match to TRBD1. The CDR3 has 15 residues. From germline, CDR1 is KGHDR and CDR2 SFDVKD. Trimming cost V 7 bases and J 3 bases; bases outside gene matches: 4. Written as DNA, the CDR3 is TGTGCCACCAGCAAAGGGACAGGGGGCTACAATGAGCAGTTCTTC. Its translation is CATSKGTGGYNEQFF.

This clonotype has ten or more counts. The J gene is TRBJ1-1, the V gene TRBV7-9; D not resolved. The V end lost 3 bases, the J end lost 0 bases, and 5 bases lay between the germline ends. Germline-derived CDR1 and CDR2 are SEHNR and FQNEAQ (reference sequence). The length of the CDR3 is 13 residues. The CDR3 sequence is CASSFGMNTEAFF. The CDR3 DNA sequence: TGTGCCAGCAGCTTCGGAATGAACACTGAAGCTTTCTTT.

This clonotype was counted many times. The chain employs TRBV6-2 or TRBV6-3 and TRBJ2-3; 11 bases map to TRBD1. The CDR3 has 14 residues. Germline V CDR1 and CDR2: MNHEY, SVGEGT. V dropped 9 bases and J dropped 6; count of bases not matched to a gene: 8. CDR3 DNA: TGTGCCAGTGGACAGGGGGCGAAGTTGGATACGCAGTATTTT. Its protein is CASGQGAKLDTQYF.

This clonotype was seen many times. J is TRBJ1-4 and V is TRBV4-3, with D unresolved. In germline, CDR1 is LGHNA, CDR2 YSLEER. Trimming cost V 3 bases and J 5 bases, with 13 bases left between them. The CDR3 is made up of 15 amino acids. The chain's CDR3 is CASSHGSAGNEKLFF. In DNA, the CDR3 is TGCGCCAGCAGCCACGGTTCGGCCGGGAATGAAAAACTGTTTTTT.

The gene calls are TRBV7-2 and TRBJ2-1, with 10 bases fitting TRBD2. V was clipped by 1 base and J by 1 base; unmatched bases: 4. The CDR3 covers 17 residues. From germline, CDR1 is SGHTA and CDR2 FQGNSA. The CDR3, as DNA: TGTGCCAGCAGCTTAGTGGTAGCGGGAGGATCCTACAATGAGCAGTTCTTC. Translated: CASSLVVAGGSYNEQFF.

This clonotype showed up many times. V gene TRBV10-3 combines with J gene TRBJ1-6; 7 nucleotides agree with TRBD1. This CDR3 is 13 amino acids long. The junction had 5 bases not matched to a gene; V was cut back by 8 bases and J by 7 bases. CDR1 is ENHRY, CDR2 SYGVKD, per germline. DNA for the CDR3: TGTGCCATCGCCAGGGGGGGCAATTCACCCCTCCACTTT. It yields the protein CAIARGGNSPLHF.

This clonotype was seen at least ten times. The chain is built from TRBV4-3 and TRBJ2-7, with a possible D match to TRBD2 (5 bases). The CDR3 has 13 amino acids. V lost 3 bases and J lost 4, with 10 bases in between. Germline V CDR1 and CDR2: LGHNA, YSLEER. The CDR3 loop reads CASSQTTSYEQYF. CDR3 coding DNA: TGCGCCAGCAGCCAGACTACTTCGTACGAGCAGTACTTC.

The DNA for the CDR3 is TGTGCCAGCAGCTTAAGGGCTAGCGGGATGGGGGAGACCCAGTACTTC. It yields the protein CASSLRASGMGETQYF. The chain couples TRBV7-2 to TRBJ2-5; TRBD2 aligns across 9 bases. Trimming removed 2 bases from V and 5 bases from J; junction bases left unmatched: 9. The CDR3 extends over 16 amino acids. Germline V gene lookup returns CDR1 SGHTA and CDR2 FQGNSA.

V is TRBV20-1 and J is TRBJ2-2, with 9 bases that match TRBD1. Per the germline V gene, CDR1 is DFQATT and CDR2 is SNEGSKA (reference sequence). This CDR3 has 16 amino acids. V was clipped by 6 bases and J by 1 base; unmatched bases: 9. CDR3 protein: CSATKWTGENTGELFF. In DNA, the CDR3 is TGCAGTGCCACCAAATGGACAGGGGAGAACACCGGGGAGCTGTTTTTT.

Points on this clonotype: At one end the junction does not follow the germline gene, possibly because of a read error. The chain recombines TRBV20-1 with TRBJ2-7, with D perhaps matching TRBD1 (5 bases). This CDR3 has 15 residues. Germline V gene lookup returns CDR1 DFQATT and CDR2 SNEGSKA (reference sequence). The chain's CDR3 is CSAREGARVTYEQYF. DNA for the CDR3: TGCAGTGCCAGAGAAGGGGCAAGAGTGACCTACGAGCAGTACTTC.

The rearrangement uses TRBV5-1 and TRBJ2-2; D unclear. This CDR3 is built from 12 residues. Trimming removed 4 bases from V and 7 bases from J, with 8 bases in between. Germline-derived CDR1 and CDR2 are SGHRS and YFSETQ. CDR3 residues: CASSPDLGELFF. The CDR3 DNA sequence: TGCGCCAGCAGCCCAGACCTCGGGGAGCTGTTTTTT.

The chain combines TRBV5-1 with TRBJ1-1; the D is unclear. V shed 4 bases and J shed 1 base, with 20 bases lying between them. Per germline, CDR1 SGHRS and CDR2 YFSETQ. There are 17 residues in the CDR3. CDR3 sequence (DNA): TGCGCCAGCAGCCCTCAAAGGTGGAGAAAGACGAACACTGAAGCTTTCTTT. It encodes CASSPQRWRKTNTEAFF.

There are many counts of this clonotype. This rearrangement joins TRBV4-3 to TRBJ2-1; maybe TRBD2 (6 bases). Trimming pared 0 bases from V and 6 bases from J, leaving 12 bases between. The CDR3 sequence is 15 residues long. Per the germline V gene, CDR1 is LGHNA and CDR2 is YSLEER. The CDR3 DNA sequence: TGCGCCAGCAGCCAAGAATTACTAGCCCTCAATGAGCAGTTCTTC. Its protein product is CASSQELLALNEQFF.

The table lists this clonotype with a few counts. The chain recombines TRBV30 with TRBJ2-2; unclear D gene. Germline assignment: CDR1 GTSNPN and CDR2 SVGIG (reference sequence). V was pared by 1 base and J by 6 bases, with 9 bases between. The CDR3 covers 13 residues. CDR3 sequence: CAWSAEWAGELFF. In DNA form, the CDR3 reads TGTGCCTGGAGTGCCGAGTGGGCCGGGGAGCTGTTTTTT.

A remark on this clonotype: It may be a read error: a sequence one base away is much more abundant. The V and J genes are TRBV12-3 or TRBV12-4 and TRBJ2-3, with 8 bases aligning to TRBD2. With 9 bases clipped from V and 7 bases from J, the junction kept 9 bases outside the gene matches. The length of the CDR3 is 13 residues. Written as DNA, the CDR3 is TGTGCCAGTAGCGGGAAAATTAGGCATACGCAGTATTTT. It translates to CASSGKIRHTQYF.

This clonotype was counted ten times or more. The V and J genes are TRBV20-1 and TRBJ1-1; D is unresolved. There are 16 residues in the CDR3. Between the trimmed V and J ends, which lost 8 bases and 4 bases, there was a span of 26 bases. Germline CDR1 and CDR2: DFQATT and SNEGSKA (reference sequence). Here the CDR3 DNA reads TGCAGTACTTTACCCGGACGATCCTTTACTCTCACTGAAGCTTTCTTT. This sequence encodes CSTLPGRSFTLTEAFF.

A few counts support this clonotype. This CDR3 reads CASSRPLAGWEETQYF. CDR3 coding DNA: TGTGCCAGCAGCCGACCACTAGCGGGCTGGGAGGAGACCCAGTACTTC. The rearrangement joins TRBV3-1 to TRBJ2-5; TRBD2 agrees at 9 bases. The CDR3 has 16 residues. Germline V CDR1 and CDR2: LGHDT, YNNKEL (reference sequence). Losses at the gene ends were 4 bases for V and 5 bases for J; bases not matched to a gene: 11.

The J gene is TRBJ1-1, the V gene TRBV6-5; 7 bases are shared with TRBD1. Germline V gene data show CDR1 as MNHEY and CDR2 as SVGAGI. The CDR3 spans 14 residues. The V segment lost 5 bases and the J segment 4 bases; nucleotides outside the gene matches: 7. CDR3 sequence reads: CASSIQGSGTEAFF. The CDR3 nucleotides are TGTGCCAGCAGTATACAGGGGTCGGGCACTGAAGCTTTCTTT.

The V and J genes are TRBV4-2 and TRBJ2-1, with 7 bases matching TRBD2. V shed 1 base and J 6 bases; nucleotides not matched to a gene: 9. CDR3 size: 16 residues. CDR1 LGHNA and CDR2 YNFKEQ come from the germline V gene. CDR3: CASSQGAGVLGNEQFF. Here the CDR3 DNA reads TGTGCCAGCAGCCAAGGGGCGGGGGTTCTTGGCAATGAGCAGTTCTTC.

The chain recombines TRBV6-2 or TRBV6-3 with TRBJ2-7, with D perhaps assigned TRBD1 or TRBD2 (5 bases each). Looked up from germline, CDR1 is MNHEY and CDR2 is SVGEGT. The V gene lost 10 bases and the J gene lost 1 base, with 11 bases spanning the gap. The CDR3 sequence is 12 residues long. The CDR3 sequence is CATLWGSYEQYF. The CDR3 nucleotides are TGTGCCACCCTCTGGGGGTCCTACGAGCAGTACTTC.